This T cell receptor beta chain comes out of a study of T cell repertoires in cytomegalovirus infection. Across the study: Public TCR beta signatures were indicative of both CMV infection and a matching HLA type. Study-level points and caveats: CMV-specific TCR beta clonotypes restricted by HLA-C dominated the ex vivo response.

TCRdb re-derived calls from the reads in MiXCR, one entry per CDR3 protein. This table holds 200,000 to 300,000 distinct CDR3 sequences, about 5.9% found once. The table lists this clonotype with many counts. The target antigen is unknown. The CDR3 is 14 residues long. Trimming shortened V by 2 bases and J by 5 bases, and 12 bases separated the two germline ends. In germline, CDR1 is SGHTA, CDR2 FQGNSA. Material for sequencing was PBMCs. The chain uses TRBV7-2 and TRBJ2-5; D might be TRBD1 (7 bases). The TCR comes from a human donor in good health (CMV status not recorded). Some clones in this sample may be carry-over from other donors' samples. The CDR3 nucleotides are TGTGCCAGCAGCTTAAACCCAGGGGGGGAGACCCAGTACTTC. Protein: CASSLNPGGETQYF.